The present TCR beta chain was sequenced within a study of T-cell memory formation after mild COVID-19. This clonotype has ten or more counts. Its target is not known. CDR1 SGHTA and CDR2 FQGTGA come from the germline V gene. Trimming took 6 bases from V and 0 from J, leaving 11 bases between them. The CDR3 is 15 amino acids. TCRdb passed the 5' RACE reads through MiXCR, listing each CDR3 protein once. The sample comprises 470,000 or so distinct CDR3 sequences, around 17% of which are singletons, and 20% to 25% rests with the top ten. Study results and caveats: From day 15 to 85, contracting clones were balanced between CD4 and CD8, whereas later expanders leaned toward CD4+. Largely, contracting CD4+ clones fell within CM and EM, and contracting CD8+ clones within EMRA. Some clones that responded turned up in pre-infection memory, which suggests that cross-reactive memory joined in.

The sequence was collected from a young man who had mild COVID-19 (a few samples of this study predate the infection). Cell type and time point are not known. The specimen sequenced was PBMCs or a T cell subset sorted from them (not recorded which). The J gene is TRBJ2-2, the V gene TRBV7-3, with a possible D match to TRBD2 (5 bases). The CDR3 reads CASSQRTANTGELFF. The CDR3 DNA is TGTGCCAGCAGTCAGCGGACTGCGAACACCGGGGAGCTGTTTTTT.